This T cell receptor (beta chain) was recorded in a study of T cell repertoires in cytomegalovirus infection. Notes on the study in general: The ex vivo response showed dominance by HLA-C-restricted CMV-specific TCR beta clonotypes. Summed frequency of shared TCR beta families picked out CMV carriers who also had the relevant HLA.

Germline V gene sequence: CDR1 SGHVS, CDR2 FNYEAQ. This CDR3 contains 17 residues. V was cut by 3 bases and J by 6 bases, with 20 bases left in between. Regarding this clonotype: Antigen unknown.

TCRdb used MiXCR to reprocess the reads, holding one entry per CDR3 protein. The sample includes about 920,000 distinct CDR3 sequences, around a third of them seen just once. This sequence was found in a human donor in good health (CMV status not recorded). Some clones in this sample may be carry-over from other donors' samples. The specimen comprised cultured CD8+ T cells from PBMCs, sampled from culture after CMV antigen stimulation. The J gene is TRBJ2-2, the V gene TRBV7-6; possibly TRBD1 or TRBD2 for D (5 bases each). CDR3 in amino acids: CASSLVPGRLTAGELFF. Here the CDR3 DNA reads TGTGCCAGCAGCTTGGTTCCGGGACGGCTCACGGCCGGGGAGCTGTTTTTT.